What follows are 15 T cell receptor beta chains derived from one specimen sequenced in a study of CD8+CD57+ T cells in acquired aplastic anemia. The study profiled TCR beta VDJ and CDR3 using genomic DNA as template. TCRdb passed the reads through MiXCR, listing each CDR3 protein once. The sample holds some 140,000 distinct CDR3 sequences, around 41% seen once. What was sequenced was sorted CD4+, CD8+, or CD8+CD57+ T cells (not recorded which) from PBMCs. These receptors were taken from a human donor in good health, serving as a control.

The J gene is TRBJ1-1, the V gene TRBV2; unclear D gene. Trimming pared 10 bases from V and 0 bases from J, leaving 6 bases between. This CDR3 spans 11 amino acids. Per the germline V gene, CDR1 is SNHLY and CDR2 is FYNNEI. CDR3 residues: CATILNTEAFF. The CDR3 DNA reads as TGTGCCACAATACTGAACACTGAAGCTTTCTTT.

This rearrangement joins TRBV7-2 to TRBJ2-5; the match to TRBD2 covers 16 bases. Germline trimming cut 0 bases from V and 5 bases from J; bases unmatched to any gene: 9. This CDR3 contains 19 residues. Germline V gene data show CDR1 as SGHTA and CDR2 as FQGNSA. The CDR3: CASSLALGTSGGAYETQYF. The CDR3 coding sequence is TGTGCCAGCAGCTTAGCCCTCGGGACTAGCGGGGGGGCGTATGAGACCCAGTACTTC. Drawing the rest from reference TRBV7-2 and TRBJ2-5, the complete variable domain is GAGVSQSPSNKVTEKGKDVELRCDPISGHTALYWYRQSLGQGLEFLIYFQGNSAPDKSGLPSDRFSAERTGGSVSTLTIQRTQQEDSAVYLCASSLALGTSGGAYETQYFGPGTRLLVL.

In the case of this clonotype: An end of the junction does not agree with germline; a read error may underlie this. The gene calls are TRBV11-1 and TRBJ2-1, with D possibly matching TRBD1 (5 bases). CDR1 and CDR2 from the germline V gene are SGHAT and FQDESV (reference sequence). This CDR3 has 19 residues. The CDR3 coding sequence is TGTGCCAGCAGCTTATGGTTTAGGGGCCGGGCCAGCTCCCACAATGAGCAGTTCTTC. This translates into CASSLWFRGRASSHNEQFF.

The gene calls are TRBV25-1 and TRBJ1-1; D perhaps matches TRBD1 (5 bases). Germline V lookup: CDR1 MGHDK, CDR2 SYGVNS. Trimming took 1 base from V and 3 from J, leaving 15 bases between them. The CDR3 covers 16 residues. In nucleotides, the CDR3 is TGTGCCAGCAGTGAATCCTTGGGCTGGGGGTACACTGAAGCTTTCTTT. Protein product: CASSESLGWGYTEAFF. The entire variable domain, with the rest obtained from reference TRBV25-1 and TRBJ1-1, is as follows: EADIYQTPRYLVIGTGKKITLECSQTMGHDKMYWYQQDPGMELHLIHYSYGVNSTEKGDLSSESTVSRIRTEHFPLTLESARPSHTSQYLCASSESLGWGYTEAFFGQGTRLTVV.

This clonotype was observed many times. The V call is TRBV20-1, the J call TRBJ1-5; possible D gene TRBD1, 5 bases. Germline CDR1 DFQATT, CDR2 SNEGSKA (reference sequence). The CDR3 has 13 amino acids. The ends were cut back, 4 bases at V and 6 bases at J, with 13 bases in the middle. DNA of the CDR3: TGCAGTGCTATAAGGACACAAGGTCAGCCCCAGCATTTT. Amino acid sequence: CSAIRTQGQPQHF.

The V and J genes are TRBV10-3 and TRBJ2-3; 8 nucleotides agree with TRBD2. Germline trimming cut 3 bases from V and 2 bases from J; bases unmatched to any gene: 4. Per germline, CDR1 ENHRY and CDR2 SYGVKD. This CDR3 is built from 15 residues. CDR3 residues: CAISEERGSTDTQYF. DNA for the CDR3: TGTGCCATCAGTGAAGAGCGGGGGTCCACAGATACGCAGTATTTT.

The sample holds many counts of this clonotype. V gene TRBV20-1 combines with J gene TRBJ1-6, with 7 bases fitting TRBD1. The germline V gene has CDR1 DFQATT and CDR2 SNEGSKA (reference sequence). The CDR3 spans 13 residues. Trimming cost V 5 bases and J 9 bases; bases outside gene matches: 7. The CDR3 protein is CSAHRDSLSPLHF. CDR3 DNA: TGCAGTGCTCACCGGGACAGTCTTTCACCCCTCCACTTT.

This chain connects TRBV11-1 to TRBJ2-1; 10 bases line up with TRBD1. The CDR3 is made up of 14 amino acids. V gave up 5 bases and J gave up 7 bases; unmatched junction bases: 5. Germline loops: CDR1 SGHAT, CDR2 FQDESV (reference sequence). The chain's CDR3 is CASSVDRGGNEQFF. The CDR3, as DNA: TGTGCCAGCAGCGTGGACAGGGGGGGGAATGAGCAGTTCTTC.

The chain uses TRBV7-2 and TRBJ2-5; D unclear. Germline-derived CDR1 and CDR2 are SGHTA and FQGNSA. V dropped 1 base and J dropped 1 base, with 4 bases sitting between them. The CDR3 is 13 residues long. CDR3 loop: CASSLGTQETQYF. The CDR3 DNA is TGTGCCAGCAGCTTAGGAACCCAAGAGACCCAGTACTTC.

The rearrangement uses TRBV28 and TRBJ1-2, with no clear D. The germline V and J ends were trimmed by 3 bases and 6 bases, with 14 bases remaining between them. The CDR3 length is 14 residues. Germline loops: CDR1 MDHEN, CDR2 SYDVKM. The CDR3 DNA follows: TGTGCCAGCAGTTTGTCGAGGCCGGTGCATGGCTACACCTTC. Translation: CASSLSRPVHGYTF.

The chain carries TRBV29-1 and TRBJ2-3; TRBD2 is a possible D gene (7 bases). The CDR3 is made up of 14 amino acids. CDR1 SQVTM and CDR2 ANQGSEA come from the germline V gene. With 2 bases removed from V and 1 base from J, the gap between germline ends came to 10 bases. The CDR3 region has the DNA TGCAGCGTTGAACGGGGGGCCGGCACAGATACGCAGTATTTT. It is translated as CSVERGAGTDTQYF.

V usage is TRBV29-1 and J usage is TRBJ1-1; D perhaps matches TRBD1 (5 bases). Trimming removed 7 bases at V and 1 base at J, with 10 bases between. CDR1 is SQVTM and CDR2 is ANQGSEA in the germline V gene. This CDR3 comprises 12 residues. The CDR3 sequence: CSADIANTEAFF. CDR3 bases: TGCAGCGCGGACATTGCGAACACTGAAGCTTTCTTT.

This clonotype has more than one count but fewer than ten. This chain links TRBV4-2 with TRBJ2-3; 9 nucleotides match TRBD2. J gave up 1 base and V 4 bases, and 15 bases lay outside the gene matches. The CDR3 length is 19 residues. The germline CDR1 and CDR2 sequences are LGHNA and YNFKEQ. CDR3 region: CASSLPGLALPVGTDTQYF. DNA of the CDR3: TGTGCCAGCAGCCTACCGGGACTAGCTCTTCCGGTCGGCACAGATACGCAGTATTTT.

This clonotype was seen many times. J is TRBJ2-7 and V is TRBV6-1; D unclear. The CDR3 sequence is 13 residues long. The V and J ends lost 4 bases and 3 bases respectively, with 10 bases between them. Germline-derived CDR1 and CDR2 are MNHNS and SASEGT. DNA of the CDR3: TGTGCCAGCAGTGCAAGATCCCGCTACGAGCAGTACTTC. This translates into CASSARSRYEQYF.

Ten or more counts support this clonotype. In nucleotides, the CDR3 is TGCAGTGCTAGAGGCCACGGGACGGTCACCGGGGAGCTGTTTTTT. It is translated as CSARGHGTVTGELFF. The genes are TRBV20-1 and TRBJ2-2, with D perhaps assigned TRBD1 or TRBD2 (5 bases each). Between the trimmed V and J ends, which lost 1 base and 4 bases, there was a span of 13 bases. The germline V gene encodes CDR1 DFQATT and CDR2 SNEGSKA (reference sequence). The CDR3 is 15 residues long.